This T cell receptor (beta chain) was retrieved from a study of blood T cells in healthy people across ages. The CDR3 length is 15 residues. Germline values: CDR1 MNHEY, CDR2 SVGAGI. The V and J ends lost 0 bases and 11 bases respectively, with 19 bases between them. Approximately 9.7 milliliters was the volume of peripheral blood drawn from each donor. A sample-barcoded 5' primer and a J-beta primer mix were used in a second PCR of about 6 to 11 cycles. Using its own MiXCR run on the 5' RACE reads, TCRdb lists one record per CDR3 protein. The sample has about 750,000 distinct CDR3 sequences; about 55% are singletons.

Sequencing used blood. This receptor was identified in a man older than 75 in good health. The J gene is TRBJ2-5, the V gene TRBV6-5; D is unresolved. CDR3 region: CASSYSSSGYNEQYF. The DNA for the CDR3 is TGTGCCAGCAGTTACTCGAGTTCAGGTTACAATGAGCAGTACTTC.